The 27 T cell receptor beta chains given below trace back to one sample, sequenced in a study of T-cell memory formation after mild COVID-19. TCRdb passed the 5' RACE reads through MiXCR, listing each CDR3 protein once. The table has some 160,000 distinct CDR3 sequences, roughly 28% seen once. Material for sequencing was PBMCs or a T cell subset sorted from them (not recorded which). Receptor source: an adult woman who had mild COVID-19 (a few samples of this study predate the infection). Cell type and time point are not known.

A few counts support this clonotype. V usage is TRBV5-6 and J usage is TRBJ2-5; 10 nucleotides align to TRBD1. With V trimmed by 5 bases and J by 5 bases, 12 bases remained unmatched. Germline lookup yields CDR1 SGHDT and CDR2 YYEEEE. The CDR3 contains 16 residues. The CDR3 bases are TGTGCCAGCAGTATACGGACAGGGGGAGGAGAGGAGACCCAGTACTTC. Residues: CASSIRTGGGEETQYF.

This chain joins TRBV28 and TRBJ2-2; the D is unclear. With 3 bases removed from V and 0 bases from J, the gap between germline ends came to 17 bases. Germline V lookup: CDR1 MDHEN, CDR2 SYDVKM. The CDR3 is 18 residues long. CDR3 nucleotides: TGTGCCAGCAGTTTCAATTTAGTCCATTACTCGAACACCGGGGAGCTGTTTTTT. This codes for CASSFNLVHYSNTGELFF.

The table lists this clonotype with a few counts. This CDR3 is CASSHPLAGAYEQYF. The CDR3 DNA sequence: TGTGCCAGCAGCCACCCGCTAGCGGGTGCCTACGAGCAGTACTTC. V and J are TRBV4-2 and TRBJ2-7, with TRBD2 matching over 8 bases. The length of the CDR3 is 15 residues. The germline gives CDR1 LGHNA, CDR2 YNFKEQ. V shed 3 bases, J shed 2 bases, and the junction held 6 bases outside the gene matches.

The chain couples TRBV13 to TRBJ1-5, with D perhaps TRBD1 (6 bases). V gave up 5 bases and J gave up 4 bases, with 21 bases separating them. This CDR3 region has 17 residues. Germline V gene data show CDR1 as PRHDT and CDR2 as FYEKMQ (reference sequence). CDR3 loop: CASSPLRGGGQNQPQHF. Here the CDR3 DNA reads TGTGCCAGCAGCCCCCTGCGGGGGGGGGGACAAAATCAGCCCCAGCATTTT.

The CDR3 nucleotides read TGCGCCAGCAGCCATCAGGGGAGACTGCTCTATGGCTACACCTTC. Amino acids: CASSHQGRLLYGYTF. The chain links TRBV4-1 to TRBJ1-2; possible D gene TRBD1, 6 bases. This CDR3 comprises 15 residues. The germline gives CDR1 MGHRA, CDR2 YSYEKL. V shed 3 bases and J shed 4 bases, with 15 bases lying between them.

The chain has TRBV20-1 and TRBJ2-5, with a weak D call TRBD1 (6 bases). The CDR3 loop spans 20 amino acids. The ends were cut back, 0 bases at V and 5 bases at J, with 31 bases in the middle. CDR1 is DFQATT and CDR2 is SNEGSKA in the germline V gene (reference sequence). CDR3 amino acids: CSARDQSSGHRVESSETQYF. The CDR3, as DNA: TGCAGTGCTAGAGATCAAAGTTCTGGCCACAGGGTCGAGAGTTCGGAGACCCAGTACTTC.

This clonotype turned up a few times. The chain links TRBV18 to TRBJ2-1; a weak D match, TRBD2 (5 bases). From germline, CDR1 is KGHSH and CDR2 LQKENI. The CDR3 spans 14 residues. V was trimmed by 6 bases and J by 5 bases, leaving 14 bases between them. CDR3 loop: CASSLGITHNEQFF. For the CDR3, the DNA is TGTGCCAGCTCCCTCGGGATCACGCACAATGAGCAGTTCTTC.

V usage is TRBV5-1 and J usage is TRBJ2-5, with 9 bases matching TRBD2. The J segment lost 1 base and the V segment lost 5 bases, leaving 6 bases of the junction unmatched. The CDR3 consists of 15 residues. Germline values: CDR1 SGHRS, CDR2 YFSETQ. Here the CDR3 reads CASRKVAGVQETQYF. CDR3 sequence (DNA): TGCGCCAGCAGGAAAGTAGCGGGGGTCCAAGAGACCCAGTACTTC.

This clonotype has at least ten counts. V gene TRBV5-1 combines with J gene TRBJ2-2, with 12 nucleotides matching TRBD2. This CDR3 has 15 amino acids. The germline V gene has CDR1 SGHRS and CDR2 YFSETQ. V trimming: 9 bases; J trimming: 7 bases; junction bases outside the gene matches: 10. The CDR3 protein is CATSSGGAADGELFF. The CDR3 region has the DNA TGCGCCACCTCTAGCGGGGGGGCCGCGGACGGGGAGCTGTTTTTT.

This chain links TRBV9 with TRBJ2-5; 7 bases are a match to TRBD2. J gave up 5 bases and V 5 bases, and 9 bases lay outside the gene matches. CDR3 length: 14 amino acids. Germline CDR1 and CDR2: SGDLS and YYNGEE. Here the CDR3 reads CASSESSGGETQYF. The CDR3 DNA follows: TGTGCCAGCAGTGAATCTAGCGGTGGGGAGACCCAGTACTTC.

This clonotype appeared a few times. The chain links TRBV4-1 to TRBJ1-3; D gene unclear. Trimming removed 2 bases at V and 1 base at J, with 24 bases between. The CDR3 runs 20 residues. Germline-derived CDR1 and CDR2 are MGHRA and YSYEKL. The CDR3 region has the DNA TGCGCCAGCAGCCAAACGTTGCCCTCCCGTATGGTTGGGTCTGGAAACACCATATATTTT. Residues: CASSQTLPSRMVGSGNTIYF.

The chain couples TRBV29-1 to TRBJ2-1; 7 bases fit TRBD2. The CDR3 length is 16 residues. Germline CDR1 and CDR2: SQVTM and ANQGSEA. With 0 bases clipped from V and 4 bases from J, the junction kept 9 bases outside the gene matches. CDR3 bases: TGCAGCGTTGAAGATGCCACTAGCGTCCAATACAATGAGCAGTTCTTC. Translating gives CSVEDATSVQYNEQFF.

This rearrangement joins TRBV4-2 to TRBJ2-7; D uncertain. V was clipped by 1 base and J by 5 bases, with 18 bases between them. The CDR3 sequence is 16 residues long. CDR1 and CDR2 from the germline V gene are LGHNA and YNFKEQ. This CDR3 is CASSQAIGAPMNEQYF. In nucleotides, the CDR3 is TGTGCCAGCAGCCAAGCCATCGGTGCGCCCATGAACGAGCAGTACTTC.

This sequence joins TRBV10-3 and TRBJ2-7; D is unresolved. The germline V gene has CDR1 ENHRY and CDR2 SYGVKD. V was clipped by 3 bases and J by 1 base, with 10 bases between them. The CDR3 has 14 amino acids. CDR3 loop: CAISDPAASYEQYF. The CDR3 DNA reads TGTGCCATCAGTGACCCGGCAGCATCCTACGAGCAGTACTTC.

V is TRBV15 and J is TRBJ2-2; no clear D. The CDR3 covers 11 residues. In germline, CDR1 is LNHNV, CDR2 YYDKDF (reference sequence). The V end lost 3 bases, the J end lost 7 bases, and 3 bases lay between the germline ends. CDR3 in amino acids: CATSSNGELFF. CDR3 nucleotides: TGTGCCACCAGCAGTAACGGGGAGCTGTTTTTT.

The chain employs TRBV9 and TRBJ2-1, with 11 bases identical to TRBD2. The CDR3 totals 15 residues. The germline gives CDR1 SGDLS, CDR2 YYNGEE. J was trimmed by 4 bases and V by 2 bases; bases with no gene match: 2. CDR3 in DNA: TGTGCCAGCAGCGTCACTAGCGGGGGTTACAATGAGCAGTTCTTC. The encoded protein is CASSVTSGGYNEQFF. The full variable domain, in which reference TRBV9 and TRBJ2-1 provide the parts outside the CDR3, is DSGVTQTPKHLITATGQRVTLRCSPRSGDLSVYWYQQSLDQGLQFLIQYYNGEERAKGNILERFSAQQFPDLHSELNLSSLELGDSALYFCASSVTSGGYNEQFFGPGTRLTVL.

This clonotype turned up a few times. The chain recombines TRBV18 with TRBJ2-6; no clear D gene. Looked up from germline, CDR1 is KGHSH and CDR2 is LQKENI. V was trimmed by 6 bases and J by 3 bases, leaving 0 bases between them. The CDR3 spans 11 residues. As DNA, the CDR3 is TGTGCCAGCTCTGGGGCCAACGTCCTGACTTTC. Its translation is CASSGANVLTF.

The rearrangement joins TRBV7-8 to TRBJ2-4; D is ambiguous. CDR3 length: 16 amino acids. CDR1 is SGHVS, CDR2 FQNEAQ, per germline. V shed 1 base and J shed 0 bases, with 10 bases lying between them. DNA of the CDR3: TGTGCCAGCAGCTTAGAGAGAGCACTAGCCAAAAACATTCAGTACTTC. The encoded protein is CASSLERALAKNIQYF.

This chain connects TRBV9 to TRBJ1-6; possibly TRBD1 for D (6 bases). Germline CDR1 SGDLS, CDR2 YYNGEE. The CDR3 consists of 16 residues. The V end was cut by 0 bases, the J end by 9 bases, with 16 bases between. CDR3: CASSVADSSLGSPLHF. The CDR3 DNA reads TGTGCCAGCAGCGTAGCGGACAGCAGTCTTGGTTCACCCCTCCACTTT.

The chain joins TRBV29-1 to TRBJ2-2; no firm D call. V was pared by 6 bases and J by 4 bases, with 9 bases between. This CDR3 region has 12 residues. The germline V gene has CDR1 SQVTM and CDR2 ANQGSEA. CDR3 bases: TGCAGCGTCCCGTTAGCCACCGGGGAGCTGTTTTTT. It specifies CSVPLATGELFF.

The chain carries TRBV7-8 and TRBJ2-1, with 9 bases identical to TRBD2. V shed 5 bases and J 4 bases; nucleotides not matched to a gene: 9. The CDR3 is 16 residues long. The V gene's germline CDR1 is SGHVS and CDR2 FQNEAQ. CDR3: CASSVISGSRYNEQFF. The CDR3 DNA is TGTGCCAGCAGCGTAATTAGCGGGAGTAGGTACAATGAGCAGTTCTTC. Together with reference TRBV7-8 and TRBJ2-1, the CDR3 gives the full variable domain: GAGVSQSPRYKVAKRGQDVALRCDPISGHVSLFWYQQALGQGPEFLTYFQNEAQLDKSGLPSDRFFAERPEGSVSTLKIQRTQQEDSAVYLCASSVISGSRYNEQFFGPGTRLTVL.

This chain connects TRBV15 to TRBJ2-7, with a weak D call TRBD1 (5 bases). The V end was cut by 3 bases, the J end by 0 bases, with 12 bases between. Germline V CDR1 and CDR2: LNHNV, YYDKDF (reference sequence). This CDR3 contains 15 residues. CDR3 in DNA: TGTGCCACCAGCAGCCTCCAGGGAAACTCCTACGAGCAGTACTTC. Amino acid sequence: CATSSLQGNSYEQYF.

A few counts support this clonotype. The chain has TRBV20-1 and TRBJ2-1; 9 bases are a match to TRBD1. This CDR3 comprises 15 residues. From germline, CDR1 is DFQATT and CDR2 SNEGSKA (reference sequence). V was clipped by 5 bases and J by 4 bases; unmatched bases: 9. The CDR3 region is CSAPGGTGHYNEQFF. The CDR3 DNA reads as TGCAGTGCTCCGGGCGGGACAGGGCATTACAATGAGCAGTTCTTC.

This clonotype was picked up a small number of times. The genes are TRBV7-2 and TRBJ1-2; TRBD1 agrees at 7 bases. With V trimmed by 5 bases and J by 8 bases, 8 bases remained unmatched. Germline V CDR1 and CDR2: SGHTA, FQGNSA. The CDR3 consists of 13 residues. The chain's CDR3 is CASSLGQVGGYTF. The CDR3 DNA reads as TGTGCCAGCAGCCTTGGACAGGTTGGAGGCTACACCTTC.

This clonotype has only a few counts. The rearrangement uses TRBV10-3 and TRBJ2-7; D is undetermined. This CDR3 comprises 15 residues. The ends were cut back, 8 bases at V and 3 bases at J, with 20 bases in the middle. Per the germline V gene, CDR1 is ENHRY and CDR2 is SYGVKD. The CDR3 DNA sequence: TGTGCCATCTCTCCGGCCAGGACCCTACTCTACGAGCAGTACTTC. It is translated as CAISPARTLLYEQYF.

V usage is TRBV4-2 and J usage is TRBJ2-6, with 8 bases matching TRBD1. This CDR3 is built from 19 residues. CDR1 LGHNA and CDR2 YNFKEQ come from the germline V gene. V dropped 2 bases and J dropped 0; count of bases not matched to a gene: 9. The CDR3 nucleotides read TGTGCCAGCAGCCAACATATACAGGGGGGATTCTCTGGGGCCAACGTCCTGACTTTC. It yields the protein CASSQHIQGGFSGANVLTF.

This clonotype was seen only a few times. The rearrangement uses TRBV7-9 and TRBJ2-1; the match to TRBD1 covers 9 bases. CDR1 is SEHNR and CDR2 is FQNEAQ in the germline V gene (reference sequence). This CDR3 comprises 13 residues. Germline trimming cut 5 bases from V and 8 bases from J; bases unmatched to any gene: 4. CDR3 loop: CASSPGTGYEQFF. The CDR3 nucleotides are TGTGCCAGCAGCCCGGGGACAGGGTATGAGCAGTTCTTC.